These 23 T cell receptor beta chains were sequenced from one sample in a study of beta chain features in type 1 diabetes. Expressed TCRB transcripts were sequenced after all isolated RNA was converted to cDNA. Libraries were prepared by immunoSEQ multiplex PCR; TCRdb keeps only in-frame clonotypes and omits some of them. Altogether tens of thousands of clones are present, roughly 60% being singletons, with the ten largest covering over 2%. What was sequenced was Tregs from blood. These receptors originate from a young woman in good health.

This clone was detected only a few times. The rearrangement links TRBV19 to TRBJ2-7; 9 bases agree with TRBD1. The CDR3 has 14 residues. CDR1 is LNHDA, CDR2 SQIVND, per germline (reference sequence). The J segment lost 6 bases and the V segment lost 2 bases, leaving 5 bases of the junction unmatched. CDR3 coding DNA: TGTGCCAGTAGTATAAAACAGGGGGCCAGCGAGCAGTACTTC. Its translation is CASSIKQGASEQYF.

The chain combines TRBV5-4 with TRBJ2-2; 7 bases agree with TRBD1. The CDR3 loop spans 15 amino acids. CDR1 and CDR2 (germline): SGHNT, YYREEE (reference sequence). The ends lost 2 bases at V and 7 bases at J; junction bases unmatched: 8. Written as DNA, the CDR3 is TGTGCCAGCAGCTTAGGGGGCGCCGGGCACGGGGAGCTGTTTTTT. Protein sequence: CASSLGGAGHGELFF.

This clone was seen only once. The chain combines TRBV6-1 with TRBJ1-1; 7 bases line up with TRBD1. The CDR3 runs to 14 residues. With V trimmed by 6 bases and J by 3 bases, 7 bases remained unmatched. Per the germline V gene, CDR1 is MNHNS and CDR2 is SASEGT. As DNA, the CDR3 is TGTGCCAGCAGCCAAAGAAGGGGGCACACTGAAGCTTTCTTT. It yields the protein CASSQRRGHTEAFF.

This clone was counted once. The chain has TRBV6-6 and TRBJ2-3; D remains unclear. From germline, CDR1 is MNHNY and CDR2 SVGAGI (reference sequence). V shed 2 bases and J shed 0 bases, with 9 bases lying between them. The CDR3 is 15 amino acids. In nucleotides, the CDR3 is TGTGCCAGCAGTTACGGAGCCCTGAGCACAGATACGCAGTATTTT. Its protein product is CASSYGALSTDTQYF.

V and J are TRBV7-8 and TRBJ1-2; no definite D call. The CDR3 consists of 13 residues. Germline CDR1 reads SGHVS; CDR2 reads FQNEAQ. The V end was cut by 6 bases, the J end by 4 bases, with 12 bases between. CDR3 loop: CASSPRGFYGYTF. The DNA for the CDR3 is TGTGCCAGCAGTCCCCGCGGGTTCTATGGCTACACCTTC. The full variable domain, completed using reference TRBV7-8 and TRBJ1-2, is GAGVSQSPRYKVAKRGQDVALRCDPISGHVSLFWYQQALGQGPEFLTYFQNEAQLDKSGLPSDRFFAERPEGSVSTLKIQRTQQEDSAVYLCASSPRGFYGYTFGSGTRLTVV.

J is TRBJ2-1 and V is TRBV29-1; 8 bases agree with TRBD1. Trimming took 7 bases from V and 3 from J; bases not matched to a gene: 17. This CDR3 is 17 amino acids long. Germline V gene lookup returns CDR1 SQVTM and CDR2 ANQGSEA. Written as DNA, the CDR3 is TGCAGCGCAAAGAAGACAGGGGACCCCTTCTTCTACAATGAGCAGTTCTTC. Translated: CSAKKTGDPFFYNEQFF.

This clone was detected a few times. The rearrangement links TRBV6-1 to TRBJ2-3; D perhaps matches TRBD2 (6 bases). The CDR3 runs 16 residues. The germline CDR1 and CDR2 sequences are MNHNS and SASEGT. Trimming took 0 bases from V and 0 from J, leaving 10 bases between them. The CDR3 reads CASSEAGGASTDTQYF. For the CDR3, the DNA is TGTGCCAGCAGTGAAGCGGGGGGTGCTAGCACAGATACGCAGTATTTT.

The CDR3 bases are TGTGCCAGCAGCTTGCTCTATGAGCAGTTCTTC. Translation: CASSLLYEQFF. The chain is built from TRBV5-6 and TRBJ2-1; D call uncertain. Deletions cut 1 base from V and 8 bases from J, with 4 bases between. Per the germline V gene, CDR1 is SGHDT and CDR2 is YYEEEE. CDR3 length: 11 residues.

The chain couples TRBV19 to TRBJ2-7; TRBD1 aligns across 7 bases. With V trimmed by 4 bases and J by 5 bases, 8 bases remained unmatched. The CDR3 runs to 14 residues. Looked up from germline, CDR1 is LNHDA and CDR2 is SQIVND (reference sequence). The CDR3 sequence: CASSTRQGFDEQYF. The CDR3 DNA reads TGTGCCAGTAGTACTAGACAGGGTTTTGACGAGCAGTACTTC.

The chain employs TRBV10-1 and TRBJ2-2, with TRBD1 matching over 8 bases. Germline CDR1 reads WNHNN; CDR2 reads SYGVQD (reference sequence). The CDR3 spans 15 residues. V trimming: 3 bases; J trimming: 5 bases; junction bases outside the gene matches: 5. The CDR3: CASSDGQGSTGELFF. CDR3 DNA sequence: TGCGCCAGCAGTGATGGACAGGGATCGACCGGGGAGCTGTTTTTT.

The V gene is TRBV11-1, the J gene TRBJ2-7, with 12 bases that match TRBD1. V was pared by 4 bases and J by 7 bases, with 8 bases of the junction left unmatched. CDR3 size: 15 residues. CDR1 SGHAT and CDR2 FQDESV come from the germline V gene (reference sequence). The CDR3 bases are TGTGCCAGCAGCTCCCCGGGACAGGGGGCCGGGGAGCAGTACTTC. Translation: CASSSPGQGAGEQYF.

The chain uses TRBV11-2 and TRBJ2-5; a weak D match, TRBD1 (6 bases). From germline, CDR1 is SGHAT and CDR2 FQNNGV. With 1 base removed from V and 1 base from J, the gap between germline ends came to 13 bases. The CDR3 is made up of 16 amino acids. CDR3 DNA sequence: TGTGCCAGCAGCTTAGGGGCCAGGGGACCCCAAGAGACCCAGTACTTC. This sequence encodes CASSLGARGPQETQYF.

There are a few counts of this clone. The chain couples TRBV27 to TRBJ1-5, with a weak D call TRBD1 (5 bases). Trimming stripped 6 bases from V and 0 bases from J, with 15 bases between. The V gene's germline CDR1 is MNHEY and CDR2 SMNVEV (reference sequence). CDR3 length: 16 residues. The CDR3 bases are TGTGCCAGCAGACTCCCGGAGGGGAATAGCAATCAGCCCCAGCATTTT. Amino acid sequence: CASRLPEGNSNQPQHF.

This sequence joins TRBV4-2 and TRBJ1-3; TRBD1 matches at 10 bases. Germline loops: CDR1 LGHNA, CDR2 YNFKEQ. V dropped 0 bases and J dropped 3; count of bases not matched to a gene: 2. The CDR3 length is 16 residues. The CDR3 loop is CASSQETGGFGNTIYF. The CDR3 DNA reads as TGTGCCAGCAGCCAAGAGACAGGGGGCTTTGGAAACACCATATATTTT.

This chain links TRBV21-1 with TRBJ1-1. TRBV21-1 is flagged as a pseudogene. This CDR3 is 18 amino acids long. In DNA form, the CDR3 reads TGTGCCAGCAGCAAAGTAGGGCGGGGGAAGGGGATGAACACTGAAGCTTTCTTT. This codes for CASSKVGRGKGMNTEAFF.

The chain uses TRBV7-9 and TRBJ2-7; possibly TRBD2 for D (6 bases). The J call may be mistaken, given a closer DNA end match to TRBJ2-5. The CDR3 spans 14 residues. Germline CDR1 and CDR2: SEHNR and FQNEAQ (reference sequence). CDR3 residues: CASSRRDIAKTQYF. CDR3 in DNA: TGTGCCAGTTCTCGGAGGGATATCGCAAAGACCCAGTACTTC.

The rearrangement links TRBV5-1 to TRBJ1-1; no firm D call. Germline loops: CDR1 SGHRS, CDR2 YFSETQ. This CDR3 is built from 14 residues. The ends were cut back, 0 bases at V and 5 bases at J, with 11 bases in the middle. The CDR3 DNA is TGCGCCAGCAGCTTGGGATCAGGTATAACTGAAGCTTTCTTT. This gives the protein CASSLGSGITEAFF.

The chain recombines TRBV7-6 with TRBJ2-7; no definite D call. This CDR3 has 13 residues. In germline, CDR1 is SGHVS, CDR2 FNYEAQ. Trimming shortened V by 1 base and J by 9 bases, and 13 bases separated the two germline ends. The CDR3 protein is CASSLGTSRTQYF. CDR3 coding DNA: TGTGCCAGCAGCTTAGGAACGTCCAGAACGCAGTACTTC.

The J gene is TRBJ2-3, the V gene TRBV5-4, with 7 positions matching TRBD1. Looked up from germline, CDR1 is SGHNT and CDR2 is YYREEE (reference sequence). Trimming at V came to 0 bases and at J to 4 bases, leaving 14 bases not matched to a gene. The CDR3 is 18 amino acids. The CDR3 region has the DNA TGTGCCAGCAGCTTGGGACTCCTAACAGGGGTTACGGCAGATACGCAGTATTTT. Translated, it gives CASSLGLLTGVTADTQYF.

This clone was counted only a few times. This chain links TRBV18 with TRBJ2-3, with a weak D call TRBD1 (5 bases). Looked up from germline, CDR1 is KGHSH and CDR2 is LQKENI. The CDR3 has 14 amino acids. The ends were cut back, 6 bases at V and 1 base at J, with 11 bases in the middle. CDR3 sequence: CASSRTSRTDTQYF. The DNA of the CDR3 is TGTGCCAGCTCCCGGACAAGCCGCACAGATACGCAGTATTTT.

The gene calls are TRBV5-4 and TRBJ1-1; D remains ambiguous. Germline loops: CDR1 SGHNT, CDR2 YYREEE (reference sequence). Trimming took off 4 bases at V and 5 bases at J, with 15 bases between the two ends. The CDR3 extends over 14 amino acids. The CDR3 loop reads CASSPPGFGTEAFF. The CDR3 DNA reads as TGTGCCAGCAGCCCACCAGGATTTGGAACTGAAGCTTTCTTT.

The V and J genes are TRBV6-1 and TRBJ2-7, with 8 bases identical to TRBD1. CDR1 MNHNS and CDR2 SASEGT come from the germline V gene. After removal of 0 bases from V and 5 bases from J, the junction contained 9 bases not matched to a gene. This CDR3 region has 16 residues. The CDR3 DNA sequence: TGTGCCAGCAGTGAAGCAGATTGGACAGGGACGGACGAGCAGTACTTC. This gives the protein CASSEADWTGTDEQYF.

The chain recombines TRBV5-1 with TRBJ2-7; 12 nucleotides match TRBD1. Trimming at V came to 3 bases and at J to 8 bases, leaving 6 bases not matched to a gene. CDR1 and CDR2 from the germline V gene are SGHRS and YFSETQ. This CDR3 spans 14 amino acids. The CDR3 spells CASSSRDRGHKQYF. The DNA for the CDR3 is TGCGCCAGCAGCTCACGGGACAGGGGGCATAAGCAGTACTTC.